This T cell receptor (beta chain) was obtained from a study of neurological immune-mediated disorders. Overall study findings and caveats: None of the CDR3 amino acid sequences of expanded clones recurred across subjects, suggesting private repertoires in all groups.

This clonotype was observed at least ten times. As yet, its antigen is unknown. Unsorted libraries were generated from 2 million PBMCs held at -80 degrees C. This CDR3 has 15 residues. V was clipped by 8 bases and J by 5 bases, with 22 bases between them. The germline gives CDR1 SGHRS, CDR2 YFSETQ. By 5'RACE with 10-nucleotide random UMIs, the cDNA was made. TCRdb redid the calling of the 5' RACE reads with MiXCR, one entry per CDR3 protein. The sample comprises around 23,000 distinct CDR3 sequences, under 15% of which are singletons, and 16% rests with the top ten. The sample consisted of PBMCs. This rearrangement joins TRBV5-1 to TRBJ1-1; no definite D call. This receptor was identified in a woman aged 40 to 55 with HTLV-1-associated myelopathy (HAM/TSP). CDR3 residues: CASSRIGSKGTEAFF. CDR3 coding DNA: TGCGCCAGTAGCCGGATTGGTAGCAAAGGTACTGAAGCTTTCTTT.